A single sample is the source of the 14 T cell receptor beta chains below, sequenced in a study of CD8+ T cells in alopecia areata. Treatment specified: oral pan-JAK inhibitor, 5-10 mg twice daily. In each case, RNA was isolated and then reverse transcribed into cDNA as the sequencing template. This table comes from immunoSEQ multiplex PCR, and its TCRdb copy is limited to in-frame clones, with some not included. This sample has over 100,000 clones, with around 56% found just once. Sequences were derived from CD4+ T cells sorted from blood, sampled at week 4, from a patient treated with tofacitinib. Receptor source: a human donor with alopecia areata.

The rearrangement links TRBV6-5 to TRBJ2-4; TRBD1 matches 8 bases. Germline V gives CDR1 MNHEY, CDR2 SVGAGI. The CDR3 runs to 14 residues. V dropped 2 bases and J dropped 6; count of bases not matched to a gene: 3. The CDR3 coding sequence is TGTGCCAGCAGTTACCGCGGACAGGGAAACATTCAGTACTTC. Translating it yields CASSYRGQGNIQYF.

The chain recombines TRBV5-1 with TRBJ2-5, with D possibly matching TRBD2 (6 bases). Germline V gene sequence: CDR1 SGHRS, CDR2 YFSETQ. The length of the CDR3 is 14 residues. V was shortened by 1 base and J by 4 bases, with 11 bases between the two germline ends. DNA for the CDR3: TGCGCCAGCAGCTTGATGACTAGTGGAGAGACCCAGTACTTC. Amino acids: CASSLMTSGETQYF. Full variable domain (rest looked up from reference TRBV5-1 and TRBJ2-5): KAGVTQTPRYLIKTRGQQVTLSCSPISGHRSVSWYQQTPGQGLQFLFEYFSETQRNKGNFPGRFSGRQFSNSRSEMNVSTLELGDSALYLCASSLMTSGETQYFGPGTRLLVL.

The gene calls are TRBV5-1 and TRBJ2-5, with TRBD2 matching over 9 bases. CDR1 is SGHRS, CDR2 YFSETQ, per germline. V trimming: 2 bases; J trimming: 1 base; junction bases outside the gene matches: 3. The CDR3 loop spans 15 amino acids. CDR3 in amino acids: CASSFSGRSQETQYF. CDR3 DNA sequence: TGCGCCAGCAGCTTTAGCGGGAGATCCCAAGAGACCCAGTACTTC.

This clone was observed once. The chain joins TRBV30 to TRBJ1-4; D gene unclear. The CDR3 loop spans 12 amino acids. Germline loops: CDR1 GTSNPN, CDR2 SVGIG (reference sequence). Trimming shortened V by 1 base and J by 1 base, and 1 base separated the two germline ends. CDR3 nucleotides: TGTGCCTGGAGTGGAACTAATGAAAAACTGTTTTTT. This codes for CAWSGTNEKLFF.

V is TRBV7-8 and J is TRBJ1-1; D gene uncertain. This CDR3 spans 12 amino acids. The V gene's germline CDR1 is SGHVS and CDR2 FQNEAQ. V lost 5 bases, J lost 5 bases, and 9 bases lay in between. Written as DNA, the CDR3 is TGTGCCAGCAGCCCAACCCGAACTGAAGCTTTCTTT. Its protein product is CASSPTRTEAFF.

This clone was observed a handful of times. The chain recombines TRBV7-9 with TRBJ1-1; no definite D call. The CDR3 has 14 residues. The V gene lost 2 bases and the J gene lost 2 bases, with 9 bases spanning the gap. CDR1 SEHNR and CDR2 FQNEAQ come from the germline V gene (reference sequence). The CDR3 reads CASSLSRINTEAFF. CDR3 DNA sequence: TGTGCCAGCAGCTTAAGCCGGATAAACACTGAAGCTTTCTTT.

The chain employs TRBV5-1 and TRBJ2-7; 9 nucleotides line up with TRBD2. From germline, CDR1 is SGHRS and CDR2 YFSETQ. The CDR3 covers 24 residues. The V segment lost 0 bases and the J segment 2 bases; nucleotides outside the gene matches: 30. The DNA of the CDR3 is TGCGCCAGCAGCTTGGTCGTTTGGACGGTATCTCCTAATGGCGGGAGGGCCTCACCCTACGAGCAGTACTTC. Residues: CASSLVVWTVSPNGGRASPYEQYF.

In nucleotides, the CDR3 is TGTGCCAGCAGTTTGGGGTTCTATGGCTACACCTTC. It is translated as CASSLGFYGYTF. The chain employs TRBV27 and TRBJ1-2; D is uncertain. Germline CDR1 MNHEY, CDR2 SMNVEV (reference sequence). The CDR3 sequence is 12 residues long. V was pared by 3 bases and J by 4 bases, with 6 bases between.

To note about this clone: Other nucleotide sequences in the sample specify the same CDR3. The V gene is TRBV6-5, the J gene TRBJ2-7, with D perhaps TRBD1 or TRBD2 (6 bases each). The V end was cut by 2 bases, the J end by 6 bases, with 8 bases between. The CDR3 has 12 residues. Germline V CDR1 and CDR2: MNHEY, SVGAGI. The CDR3, as DNA: TGTGCCAGCAGTTACCGGGGGCGCGAGCAGTACTTC. This encodes CASSYRGREQYF.

V usage is TRBV6-5 and J usage is TRBJ2-6; D remains unclear. This CDR3 is built from 14 residues. Trimming pared 7 bases from V and 0 bases from J, leaving 7 bases between. The germline CDR1 and CDR2 sequences are MNHEY and SVGAGI. The CDR3 loop reads CASKVSSGANVLTF. CDR3 bases: TGTGCCAGCAAGGTGTCCTCTGGGGCCAACGTCCTGACTTTC.

The V call is TRBV18, the J call TRBJ2-1; D gene unclear. Per germline, CDR1 KGHSH and CDR2 LQKENI. CDR3 size: 13 residues. V shed 4 bases and J shed 4 bases, with 8 bases lying between them. This CDR3 is CASSRLEYNEQFF. CDR3 nucleotides: TGTGCCAGCTCACGACTTGAGTACAATGAGCAGTTCTTC.

In the case of this clone: Compared with germline, one end of the junction differs, possibly owing to a read error. This sequence joins TRBV5-8 and TRBJ1-6; D may be TRBD1 (5 bases). This CDR3 has 11 residues. Germline assignment: CDR1 SGHTS and CDR2 YDEGEE. The CDR3 nucleotides are TGTGCCAGCAGCATCCCGGGGGTCCCGACCTTT. Encoded protein: CASSIPGVPTF. The variable domain in full, with the rest retrieved from reference TRBV5-8 and TRBJ1-6, is EAGVTQSPTHLIKTRGQQATLRCSPISGHTSVYWYQQALGLGLQFLLWYDEGEERNRGNFPPRFSGRQFPNYSSELNVNALELEDSALYLCASSIPGVPTFGNGTRLTVT.

This clone was detected a few times. The rearrangement joins TRBV6-6 to TRBJ1-2, with TRBD1 matching 11 bases. V dropped 6 bases and J dropped 7; count of bases not matched to a gene: 4. Germline loops: CDR1 MNHNY, CDR2 SVGAGI (reference sequence). The CDR3 sequence is 13 residues long. The CDR3 DNA reads as TGTGCCAGCAGGGCCGGGACAGGGGGTGGCTACACCTTC. Its protein product is CASRAGTGGGYTF.

The gene calls are TRBV29-1 and TRBJ2-1; D call uncertain. CDR1 SQVTM and CDR2 ANQGSEA come from the germline V gene. V gave up 5 bases and J gave up 0 bases, with 11 bases separating them. This CDR3 is built from 14 residues. CDR3 protein: CSVLPMSSYNEQFF. CDR3 DNA sequence: TGCAGCGTTCTTCCTATGAGCTCCTACAATGAGCAGTTCTTC.